This T cell receptor beta chain was sequenced in a study of neoadjuvant nivolumab and ipilimumab in lung cancer. Only in-frame clones appear in the TCRdb table, and some are missing; sequencing was by immunoSEQ multiplex PCR. The sample has 6,500 to 8,000 clones, approximately 79% seen once. The receptor was derived from an adult with non-small cell lung cancer. The sample was tumor tissue, taken after neoadjuvant nivolumab, alone or with ipilimumab, at or shortly before surgery.

The CDR3 protein is CSAIVGYEQYF. CDR3 nucleotide sequence: TGCAGTGCTATTGTGGGCTACGAGCAGTACTTC. J is TRBJ2-7 and V is TRBV20-1, with no clear D. The CDR3 contains 11 residues. Germline-derived CDR1 and CDR2 are DFQATT and SNEGSKA (reference sequence). V gave up 4 bases and J gave up 3 bases, with 7 bases separating them.